The TCR beta chain under discussion was sequenced for a study of human T cells and chemical hapten exposure. For the study at large: In the sensitization step, 2% DPC was placed on about 2 cm by about 2 cm of upper inner arm skin.

The time point: patch test 2, 6 weeks after DPC sensitization. Indicated treatment: therapeutic diphenylcyclopropenone sensitization with weekly scalp DPC. Total RNA came from unfractionated whole blood. TCRdb passed the RACE reads through MiXCR, listing each CDR3 protein once. The data show fewer than 95,000 distinct CDR3 sequences, 11% seen once. Study-wide results and limits: Expanded TCRs were compared with controls, and the expanded TCRs formed significantly more large CDR3 similarity clusters. TCRs above 1 in 1000 frequency stayed constant with DPC sensitization.

CDR1 is SGHDN and CDR2 is FVKESK in the germline V gene. The CDR3 covers 21 residues. The trim removed 5 bases at V and 0 bases at J, leaving 15 bases unmatched. Of note for this clonotype: As yet, its antigen is unknown.

Sample: whole blood, taken in connection with sensitization to the hapten diphenylcyclopropenone (DPC). The rearrangement uses TRBV14 and TRBJ2-1, with 14 bases aligning to TRBD2. The origin of this receptor is a man in his forties with alopecia areata. Some clones in this sample may be carry-over from other donors' samples. This chain's CDR3 is CASSSRRGLAGESPSYNEQFF. As DNA, the CDR3 is TGTGCCAGCAGCAGTAGAAGGGGACTAGCGGGAGAAAGTCCCTCCTACAATGAGCAGTTCTTC.